The 26 T cell receptor beta chains below all came from one sample that was sequenced in a study of identical twins. From the 5' RACE reads, TCRdb called clonotypes with MiXCR, one entry per CDR3 protein. This table holds hundreds of thousands of distinct CDR3 sequences, around 7.4% found once. This sample was also put to use in a study of yellow fever vaccine responses in identical twins.

Sequencing was carried out using PBMCs. The receptors shown here come from a woman aged 18-29 years in good health.

This clonotype was seen ten or more times. The J gene is TRBJ2-1, the V gene TRBV12-3 or TRBV12-4; TRBD2 is a possible D gene (6 bases). V lost 5 bases and J 0 bases, leaving 11 bases between the germline ends. CDR3 size: 15 residues. CDR3 protein: CASSLRLDSYNEQFF. Written as DNA, the CDR3 is TGTGCCAGCAGTCTCCGACTAGACTCCTACAATGAGCAGTTCTTC.

This clonotype occurred many times. This chain connects TRBV28 to TRBJ1-5; the match to TRBD1 covers 8 bases. This CDR3 has 16 amino acids. The germline gives CDR1 MDHEN, CDR2 SYDVKM. V trimming: 5 bases; J trimming: 0 bases; junction bases outside the gene matches: 6. The CDR3 sequence is CASSKGTGASNQPQHF. In DNA form, the CDR3 reads TGTGCCAGCAGTAAGGGGACAGGCGCTAGCAATCAGCCCCAGCATTTT.

The genes are TRBV12-3 or TRBV12-4 and TRBJ2-1; 9 bases match TRBD1. This CDR3 region has 16 residues. J gave up 4 bases and V 5 bases, and 9 bases lay outside the gene matches. In nucleotides, the CDR3 is TGTGCCAGCAGTCGAACCACAGGGGGCAGGTACAATGAGCAGTTCTTC. Its protein product is CASSRTTGGRYNEQFF.

This clonotype was found many times. J is TRBJ1-6 and V is TRBV2; D call uncertain. V lost 2 bases and J 14 bases, leaving 16 bases between the germline ends. The CDR3 covers 14 residues. Looked up from germline, CDR1 is SNHLY and CDR2 is FYNNEI. The CDR3 loop is CASSENGPVLALHF. The DNA of the CDR3 is TGTGCCAGCAGTGAAAACGGACCGGTCCTAGCCCTCCACTTT.

V is TRBV15 and J is TRBJ2-7, with 10 positions matching TRBD2. With V trimmed by 1 base and J by 2 bases, 8 bases remained unmatched. Germline CDR1 is LNHNV and CDR2 is YYDKDF (reference sequence). The CDR3 totals 17 residues. The CDR3 region is CATSRGTSSGGPYEQYV. The CDR3 nucleotides read TGTGCCACCAGCAGAGGTACCTCTAGCGGGGGACCCTACGAGCAGTACGTC.

This clonotype was recorded a few times. The V call is TRBV7-9, the J call TRBJ2-1, with 7 bases that match TRBD1. The V and J ends lost 4 bases and 6 bases, in that order; junction bases with no gene match: 3. The CDR3 length is 13 residues. Germline values: CDR1 SEHNR, CDR2 FQNEAQ (reference sequence). The CDR3 reads CASSSRDSNEQFF. The CDR3 bases are TGTGCCAGCAGCTCTAGGGACAGCAATGAGCAGTTCTTC. The full variable domain, in which reference TRBV7-9 and TRBJ2-1 provide the parts outside the CDR3, is DTGVSQNPRHKITKRGQNVTFRCDPISEHNRLYWYRQTLGQGPEFLTYFQNEAQLEKSRLLSDRFSAERPKGSFSTLEIQRTEQGDSAMYLCASSSRDSNEQFFGPGTRLTVL.

The table lists this clonotype with many counts. CDR3 residues: CASSGTGDYSVSNQPQHF. The CDR3 bases are TGTGCCAGCAGCGGGACAGGGGACTATAGTGTGAGCAATCAGCCCCAGCATTTT. The chain has TRBV7-6 and TRBJ1-5; 10 bases are a match to TRBD1. The CDR3 loop spans 18 amino acids. The trim removed 5 bases at V and 1 base at J, leaving 11 bases unmatched. Germline V CDR1 and CDR2: SGHVS, FNYEAQ.

V gene TRBV20-1 combines with J gene TRBJ2-1; 8 nucleotides agree with TRBD2. The CDR3 length is 14 residues. CDR1 is DFQATT, CDR2 SNEGSKA, per germline (reference sequence). The junction had 7 bases not matched to a gene; V was cut back by 5 bases and J by 4 bases. CDR3 DNA sequence: TGCAGTGCTGCAGGACTAGCAGATTACAATGAGCAGTTCTTC. Translated, it gives CSAAGLADYNEQFF.

The sample holds many counts of this clonotype. The rearrangement links TRBV5-1 to TRBJ2-2, with 9 bases lining up with TRBD1. CDR1 is SGHRS, CDR2 YFSETQ, per germline. V lost 0 bases and J lost 6; bases outside the gene matches: 18. This CDR3 comprises 20 residues. This CDR3 reads CASSLETPGQGLWGAGELFF. The CDR3 nucleotides read TGCGCCAGCAGCTTGGAAACCCCGGGACAGGGACTATGGGGCGCCGGGGAGCTGTTTTTT.

Many counts were recorded for this clonotype. The chain couples TRBV4-1 to TRBJ1-3; D unclear. The germline gives CDR1 MGHRA, CDR2 YSYEKL. Trimming stripped 0 bases from V and 0 bases from J, with 6 bases between. CDR3 length: 15 residues. Written as DNA, the CDR3 is TGCGCCAGCAGCCAAGATGTCAGCTCTGGAAACACCATATATTTT. Protein product: CASSQDVSSGNTIYF.

This clonotype was observed a few times. V usage is TRBV10-1 and J usage is TRBJ2-1; unclear D gene. CDR3 length equals 14 residues. Trimming left V 0 bases short and J 4 bases short, with 7 bases between. Germline CDR1 and CDR2: WNHNN and SYGVQD (reference sequence). As DNA, the CDR3 is TGCGCCAGCAGTGAGTCAGAAGCTTACAATGAGCAGTTCTTC. It codes for CASSESEAYNEQFF.

The chain is built from TRBV5-1 and TRBJ2-1; D possibly corresponds to TRBD1 (6 bases). Between the trimmed V and J ends, which lost 4 bases and 6 bases, there was a span of 20 bases. In germline, CDR1 is SGHRS, CDR2 YFSETQ. The CDR3 length is 16 residues. DNA of the CDR3: TGCGCCAGCAGCCTGGAAGACAGGTATGTCGGCAATGAGCAGTTCTTC. Amino acid sequence: CASSLEDRYVGNEQFF.

This clonotype was detected only a few times. V usage is TRBV4-2 and J usage is TRBJ2-1; 14 bases line up with TRBD2. The V gene's germline CDR1 is LGHNA and CDR2 YNFKEQ. With V trimmed by 0 bases and J by 7 bases, 17 bases remained unmatched. The CDR3 is 21 residues long. CDR3: CASSQDIPGLAGVNIGNEQFF. The CDR3 nucleotides are TGTGCCAGCAGCCAAGACATCCCGGGACTAGCGGGAGTTAATATAGGAAATGAGCAGTTCTTC.

This clonotype was seen ten or more times. The chain joins TRBV29-1 to TRBJ2-2, with TRBD1 as a possible D gene (6 bases). Germline V lookup: CDR1 SQVTM, CDR2 ANQGSEA. The CDR3 runs to 13 residues. V lost 6 bases and J lost 6, with 14 bases in between. This CDR3 reads CSVANRDPGELFF. The CDR3 coding sequence is TGCAGCGTGGCGAACAGGGATCCCGGGGAGCTGTTTTTT.

This clonotype was counted between two and nine times. This chain uses TRBV25-1 with TRBJ2-1, with D hard to call. With 7 bases removed from V and 7 bases from J, the gap between germline ends came to 23 bases. Germline CDR1 reads MGHDK; CDR2 reads SYGVNS. The CDR3 runs to 16 residues. The CDR3, as DNA: TGTGCCAGCATTCTCTCCGGGCCAACACTGAGGAATGAGCAGTTCTTC. Translation: CASILSGPTLRNEQFF.

The chain joins TRBV10-3 to TRBJ2-7; D possibly uses TRBD1 or TRBD2 (5 bases each). The germline V gene encodes CDR1 ENHRY and CDR2 SYGVKD. The V end was cut by 3 bases, the J end by 6 bases, with 9 bases between. The CDR3 covers 12 residues. CDR3 sequence (DNA): TGTGCCATCAGTGATCATGGGGGCGAGCAGTACGTC. Protein product: CAISDHGGEQYV.

This clonotype was counted a few times. J is TRBJ1-5 and V is TRBV27; D unclear. The V and J ends lost 5 bases and 2 bases respectively, with 10 bases between them. The CDR3 has 14 amino acids. Germline CDR1 MNHEY, CDR2 SMNVEV (reference sequence). This CDR3 reads CASSIRGGNQPQHF. The CDR3 DNA is TGTGCCAGCAGTATCCGTGGGGGCAATCAGCCCCAGCATTTT.

This clonotype was counted a few times. This chain links TRBV28 with TRBJ2-7, with 9 bases aligning to TRBD1. Trimming at V came to 7 bases and at J to 3 bases, leaving 10 bases not matched to a gene. Germline V lookup: CDR1 MDHEN, CDR2 SYDVKM. This CDR3 has 15 amino acids. The DNA of the CDR3 is TGTGCCAGCACCCGCCCGGGACAGGGATTCTACGAGCAGTACTTC. Its translation is CASTRPGQGFYEQYF.

This clonotype showed up many times. The gene calls are TRBV12-3 or TRBV12-4 and TRBJ2-3; the match to TRBD2 covers 13 bases. This CDR3 contains 18 residues. After removal of 6 bases from V and 4 bases from J, the junction contained 13 bases not matched to a gene. In nucleotides, the CDR3 is TGTGCCAGCAGCCCGCCGGGACTAGCGGGACCCCCTTCAGATACGCAGTATTTT. It codes for CASSPPGLAGPPSDTQYF.

This clonotype came up many times. The chain carries TRBV11-2 and TRBJ2-1, with 11 bases that match TRBD2. With V trimmed by 6 bases and J by 4 bases, 8 bases remained unmatched. The length of the CDR3 is 16 residues. Germline CDR1 SGHAT, CDR2 FQNNGV. CDR3 in DNA: TGTGCCAGCAGGAACACTAGCGGGAGCCGGTACAATGAGCAGTTCTTC. Its translation is CASRNTSGSRYNEQFF.

The V call is TRBV20-1, the J call TRBJ1-1, with D unresolved. V was trimmed by 5 bases and J by 4 bases, leaving 11 bases between them. There are 12 residues in the CDR3. Germline loops: CDR1 DFQATT, CDR2 SNEGSKA (reference sequence). The CDR3 loop reads CSAHRVVTEAFF. The DNA of the CDR3 is TGCAGTGCTCATAGGGTAGTCACTGAAGCTTTCTTT.

This clonotype came up many times. This sequence joins TRBV5-1 and TRBJ2-5; 7 bases line up with TRBD1. The CDR3 sequence is 16 residues long. The junction had 10 bases not matched to a gene; V was cut back by 0 bases and J by 5 bases. Per the germline V gene, CDR1 is SGHRS and CDR2 is YFSETQ. The CDR3 is CASSLASLGGKETQYF. The CDR3 DNA reads as TGCGCCAGCAGCTTGGCCTCGTTAGGGGGCAAGGAGACCCAGTACTTC.

In its sample, this clonotype was seen a few times. The V call is TRBV19, the J call TRBJ2-1; 8 bases fit TRBD1. CDR1 is LNHDA and CDR2 is SQIVND in the germline V gene (reference sequence). CDR3 length: 15 amino acids. V gave up 7 bases and J gave up 5 bases; unmatched junction bases: 10. The CDR3 nucleotides are TGTGCCAGTACCGGACAGGGCCCCCCCGACAATGAGCAGTTCTTC. Protein sequence: CASTGQGPPDNEQFF.

The rearrangement joins TRBV28 to TRBJ2-1; maybe TRBD2 (6 bases). Germline V CDR1 and CDR2: MDHEN, SYDVKM. The CDR3 is made up of 12 amino acids. Trimming left V 8 bases short and J 4 bases short, with 9 bases between. CDR3 nucleotide sequence: TGTGCCAGCCATGGGGGGTACAATGAGCAGTTCTTC. Translating gives CASHGGYNEQFF. The full variable domain, completed using reference TRBV28 and TRBJ2-1, is DVKVTQSSRYLVKRTGEKVFLECVQDMDHENMFWYRQDPGLGLRLIYFSYDVKMKEKGDIPEGYSVSREKKERFSLILESASTNQTSMYLCASHGGYNEQFFGPGTRLTVL.

This clonotype was counted between two and nine times. J is TRBJ2-2 and V is TRBV4-1; D remains unclear. The V and J ends lost 4 bases and 6 bases respectively, with 6 bases between them. Germline values: CDR1 MGHRA, CDR2 YSYEKL. The CDR3 contains 12 residues. The CDR3 bases are TGCGCCAGCAGCCGTTCTTCCGGGGAGCTGTTTTTT. Its protein product is CASSRSSGELFF.

This chain connects TRBV12-3 or TRBV12-4 to TRBJ1-1, with a weak D call TRBD1 (6 bases). Trimming pared 6 bases from V and 6 bases from J, leaving 17 bases between. The CDR3 consists of 14 residues. Here the CDR3 DNA reads TGTGCCAGCAGCTTCAACAGGGTTTCGCCTGAAGCTTTCTTT. Its protein is CASSFNRVSPEAFF.